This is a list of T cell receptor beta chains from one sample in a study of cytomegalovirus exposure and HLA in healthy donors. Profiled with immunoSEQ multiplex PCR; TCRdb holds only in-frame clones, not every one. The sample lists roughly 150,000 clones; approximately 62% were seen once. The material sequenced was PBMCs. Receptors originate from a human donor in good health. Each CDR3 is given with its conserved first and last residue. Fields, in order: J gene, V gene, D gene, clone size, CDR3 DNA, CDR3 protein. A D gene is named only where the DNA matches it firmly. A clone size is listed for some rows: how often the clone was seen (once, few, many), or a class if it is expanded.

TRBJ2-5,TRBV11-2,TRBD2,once,TGTGCCAGCAGCCCAACAGCGGGAGAGGGGACCCAGTACTTC,CASSPTAGEGTQYF
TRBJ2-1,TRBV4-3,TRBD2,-,TGCGCCAGCAGCCAAGAGTCGGCGGGAGTGGCCTACAATGAGCAGTTCTTC,CASSQESAGVAYNEQFF
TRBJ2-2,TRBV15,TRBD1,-,TGTGCCACCAGTCCGACAGGGGGTAGGACCGGGGAGCTGTTTTTT,CATSPTGGRTGELFF
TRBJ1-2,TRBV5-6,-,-,TGTGCCAGCAGCCCCGACGGCGGGACGGGCTATGGCTACACCTTC,CASSPDGGTGYGYTF
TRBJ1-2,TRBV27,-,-,TGTGCCAGCGGGACTGGAGGCAACTATGGCTACACCTTC,CASGTGGNYGYTF
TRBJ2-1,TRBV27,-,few,TGTGCCAGCAGTTTAACCTCGGGTGAGCAGTTCTTC,CASSLTSGEQFF
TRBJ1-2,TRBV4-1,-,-,TGCGCCAGCAGCCAAGCCCCAGGGATGAACTATGGCTACACCTTC,CASSQAPGMNYGYTF
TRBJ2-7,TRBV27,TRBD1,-,TGTGCCAGCAGTTTGTCCGGACAGGCCTCCCTGCCCTACGAGCAGTACTTC,CASSLSGQASLPYEQYF
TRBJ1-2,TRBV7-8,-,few,TGTGCCAGCAGCCCAATGACCATCCAGGGGCATAACTATGGCTACACCTTC,CASSPMTIQGHNYGYTF
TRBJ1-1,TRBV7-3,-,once,TGTGCCAGCCGGCGGGGAACTGAAGCTTTCTTT,CASRRGTEAFF